One sample yielded the 16 T cell receptor beta chains listed below, sequenced in a study of shared clonotypes between healthy human individuals. Using immunoSEQ multiplex PCR, the repertoire was profiled, and TCRdb retains in-frame clones only, with some absent. The sample has 2 million to 2.5 million clones, 85% to 95% seen once; the top ten hold 0.3% to 0.45%. Material for sequencing was naive CD4+ T cells from PBMCs. Subset here: CD45RA+ positively selected. All receptors derive from a man in his late teens or twenties in good health. Some clones in this sample may be carry-over from other donors' samples.

V is TRBV28 and J is TRBJ1-5, with D perhaps matching TRBD1 (6 bases). The V end was cut by 3 bases, the J end by 0 bases, with 12 bases between. The CDR3 length is 16 residues. Germline V gene sequence: CDR1 MDHEN, CDR2 SYDVKM. The CDR3 loop is CASSFRQQGSNQPQHF. CDR3 nucleotides: TGTGCCAGCAGTTTCCGTCAACAGGGTAGCAATCAGCCCCAGCATTTT.

The chain is built from TRBV11-2 and TRBJ2-7; 7 bases are a match to TRBD1. This CDR3 has 14 residues. CDR1 is SGHAT and CDR2 is FQNNGV in the germline V gene. Unmatched junction bases numbered 1, after V lost 1 base and J lost 1 base. DNA for the CDR3: TGTGCCAGCAGCTTAGCACAGGGGTCCTACGAGCAGTACTTC. This translates into CASSLAQGSYEQYF.

This sequence joins TRBV2 and TRBJ1-4; 7 bases are a match to TRBD1. V lost 6 bases and J lost 8; bases outside the gene matches: 6. Germline V gene lookup returns CDR1 SNHLY and CDR2 FYNNEI. The CDR3 runs to 13 residues. The CDR3 region has the DNA TGTGCCAGCAGCCCGGCGGACAGGGAAAAACTGTTTTTT. This sequence encodes CASSPADREKLFF.

This clone was observed once. This sequence joins TRBV18 and TRBJ2-2; TRBD2 aligns across 13 bases. The CDR3 totals 15 residues. From germline, CDR1 is KGHSH and CDR2 LQKENI. The ends lost 5 bases at V and 6 bases at J; junction bases unmatched: 3. In DNA, the CDR3 is TGTGCCAGCTCAACAGGACTAGCGGGAGCCGGGGAGCTGTTTTTT. Its translation: CASSTGLAGAGELFF.

The V gene is TRBV21-1, the J gene TRBJ1-5; TRBD1, the table's D call, lacks a check against the DNA. TRBV21-1 represents a pseudogene. The CDR3 has 16 amino acids. In nucleotides, the CDR3 is TGTGCCAGCAGCAAAGCTTGGACAGGTCGAGGGCAGCCCCAGCATTTT. This encodes CASSKAWTGRGQPQHF.

The chain is built from TRBV6-1 and TRBJ2-3; tentative D call: TRBD2 (6 bases). In germline, CDR1 is MNHNS, CDR2 SASEGT. V shed 7 bases and J shed 4 bases, with 12 bases lying between them. This CDR3 is 13 amino acids long. In DNA, the CDR3 is TGTGCCAGCACGCGGGAATTCGCAGATACGCAGTATTTT. Translation gives CASTREFADTQYF.

The rearrangement joins TRBV7-3 to TRBJ1-1, with 7 nucleotides matching TRBD1. The CDR3 totals 13 residues. J gave up 4 bases and V 5 bases, and 4 bases lay outside the gene matches. Germline V gene data show CDR1 as SGHTA and CDR2 as FQGTGA. The CDR3 coding sequence is TGTGCCAGCAGCGTACAGGGGAGCACTGAAGCTTTCTTT. Residues: CASSVQGSTEAFF.

The chain recombines TRBV5-5 with TRBJ2-7, with D perhaps matching TRBD2 (6 bases). The CDR3 sequence is 12 residues long. The germline V gene encodes CDR1 SGHKS and CDR2 YYEKEE (reference sequence). V lost 0 bases, J lost 5 bases, and 6 bases lay in between. CDR3 sequence: CASSLVADEQYF. The CDR3 bases are TGTGCCAGCAGCTTGGTAGCGGACGAGCAGTACTTC.

The rearrangement joins TRBV4-1 to TRBJ2-7; D possibly uses TRBD1 or TRBD2 (6 bases each). The germline gives CDR1 MGHRA, CDR2 YSYEKL. V shed 0 bases and J shed 4 bases, with 19 bases lying between them. This CDR3 has 17 residues. The CDR3: CASSQDRGGTSPYEQYF. As DNA, the CDR3 is TGCGCCAGCAGCCAAGATCGAGGGGGGACCTCCCCGTACGAGCAGTACTTC.

This sequence joins TRBV28 and TRBJ1-3; D is uncertain. The germline V gene has CDR1 MDHEN and CDR2 SYDVKM. Trimming cost V 2 bases and J 4 bases, with 12 bases left between them. The length of the CDR3 is 15 residues. This CDR3 reads CASSLETLGGNTIYF. Here the CDR3 DNA reads TGTGCCAGCAGTTTAGAGACTCTAGGGGGAAACACCATATATTTT.

This chain joins TRBV2 and TRBJ1-1, with no clear D. V lost 7 bases and J lost 6, with 15 bases in between. This CDR3 spans 13 amino acids. Germline CDR1 SNHLY, CDR2 FYNNEI. The CDR3 loop is CASIIDLGAEAFF. The CDR3 bases are TGTGCCAGCATAATAGATTTGGGAGCTGAAGCTTTCTTT.

In this sample, this clone turned up once. This chain uses TRBV4-2 with TRBJ1-5; D unresolved. Between the trimmed V and J ends, which lost 3 bases and 4 bases, there was a span of 16 bases. The CDR3 covers 16 residues. Germline loops: CDR1 LGHNA, CDR2 YNFKEQ. CDR3 amino acids: CASSHGGRSRNQPQHF. In nucleotides, the CDR3 is TGTGCCAGCAGCCATGGCGGCCGCAGTAGGAATCAGCCCCAGCATTTT.

This chain connects TRBV18 to TRBJ1-1; D remains ambiguous. Per the germline V gene, CDR1 is KGHSH and CDR2 is LQKENI. The CDR3 has 15 residues. Trimming stripped 5 bases from V and 9 bases from J, with 22 bases between. CDR3 DNA sequence: TGTGCCAGCTCAGTTACTGAGGGATTCACACGGCAAGCTTTCTTT. This sequence encodes CASSVTEGFTRQAFF.

The chain has TRBV28 and TRBJ2-3; D is unresolved. Trimming shortened V by 2 bases and J by 11 bases, and 14 bases separated the two germline ends. Germline values: CDR1 MDHEN, CDR2 SYDVKM. The CDR3 length is 13 residues. The CDR3 DNA sequence: TGTGCCAGCAGTTTAAGTATTGACTTCGGGCAGTATTTT. Translation gives CASSLSIDFGQYF. Complete variable domain (other parts from reference TRBV28 and TRBJ2-3): DVKVTQSSRYLVKRTGEKVFLECVQDMDHENMFWYRQDPGLGLRLIYFSYDVKMKEKGDIPEGYSVSREKKERFSLILESASTNQTSMYLCASSLSIDFGQYFGPGTRLTVL.

The V and J genes are TRBV12-2 and TRBJ1-4; the table's D call, TRBD1, has no DNA check behind it. TRBV12-2 is marked as a pseudogene. The CDR3 runs to 15 residues. The CDR3 protein is CASRLGDRTNEKLFF. The CDR3 bases are TGTGCAAGTCGCTTAGGGGACAGAACTAATGAAAAACTGTTTTTT.

V is TRBV11-1 and J is TRBJ2-1, with D hard to call. V shed 0 bases and J shed 7 bases, with 10 bases lying between them. In germline, CDR1 is SGHAT, CDR2 FQDESV (reference sequence). There are 14 residues in the CDR3. Here the CDR3 reads CASSLAGSRNEQFF. CDR3 in DNA: TGTGCCAGCAGCTTAGCCGGGTCTCGGAATGAGCAGTTCTTC.